This T cell receptor (beta chain) was documented in a study of shared clonotypes between healthy human individuals. Turning to the study itself: CD4 naive and CD4 memory each took three plates per donor, while CD8 naive took two and CD8 memory one.

Only in-frame clones appear in the TCRdb table, and some are missing; sequencing was by immunoSEQ multiplex PCR. The data show about 680,000 clones, with around 90% seen just once and approximately 22% held by the top ten. Positively selected for CCR7, the CD45RO-negative cells used as naive CD8 cells excluded terminally differentiated effector memory CD45RA+ cells. With V trimmed by 2 bases and J by 8 bases, 10 bases remained unmatched. Germline CDR1 reads SEHNR; CDR2 reads FQNEAQ (reference sequence). The CDR3 sequence is 16 residues long. The chain links TRBV7-9 to TRBJ2-1; 9 bases align to TRBD2. Sequenced material: naive CD8+ T cells sorted from blood. This TCR was sampled from a man between 25 and 39 years old in good health. CDR3 coding DNA: TGTGCCAGCAGCTTATTGGCTAGCGGGAAAGGAGATGAGCAGTTCTTC. This encodes CASSLLASGKGDEQFF. The whole variable domain, filled in from reference TRBV7-9 and TRBJ2-1, reads DTGVSQNPRHKITKRGQNVTFRCDPISEHNRLYWYRQTLGQGPEFLTYFQNEAQLEKSRLLSDRFSAERPKGSFSTLEIQRTEQGDSAMYLCASSLLASGKGDEQFFGPGTRLTVL.